This is a list of T cell receptor beta chains from one sample in a study of shared clonotypes between healthy human individuals. Clones were sequenced by immunoSEQ multiplex PCR, and TCRdb holds only the in-frame ones, with some missing. Counted here are about 1 million clones, approximately 76% occurring once; the ten biggest clones make up 1.4%. The sequencing sample was made of memory CD4+ T cells sorted from blood. The receptors stem from a man aged 18-30 years in good health. Both conserved end residues are part of each CDR3. The order of the fields is V gene, D gene, J gene, clone size, CDR3 DNA, CDR3 protein. A D gene is named only where the DNA matches it firmly. Size is omitted from some rows. Given values are once, few, many or a class for expanded clones.

>TRBV9|TRBD1|TRBJ1-6|few
TGTGCCAGCAGCTCAGACCCCGGGACAGCAAATTCACCCCTCCACTTT
CASSSDPGTANSPLHF
>TRBV30|TRBD2|TRBJ2-7|.
TGTGCCTCTAGCGGGAGGGCATCCCACGAGCAGTACTTC
CASSGRASHEQYF
>TRBV29-1|.|TRBJ1-3|.
TGCAGCGTCCAGGGAGGGCCAGGAAGAAACACCATATATTTT
CSVQGGPGRNTIYF
>TRBV7-2|.|TRBJ1-5|.
TGTGCCAGCAGCTTGATCCCGGGGAGCAATCAGCCCCAGCATTTT
CASSLIPGSNQPQHF
>TRBV6-5|.|TRBJ1-2|.
TGTGCCAGCAGGTCCCCTGGGGGCTGGGGCTACACCTTC
CASRSPGGWGYTF
>TRBV4-2|.|TRBJ2-6|few
TGTGCCAGCAGCCAGCCCACTGTCTCTGGGGCCAACGTCCTGACTTTC
CASSQPTVSGANVLTF
>TRBV11-2|.|TRBJ1-1|.
TGTGCCAGCCGACTAGACGGGAACACTGAAGCTTTCTTT
CASRLDGNTEAFF
>TRBV28|TRBD1|TRBJ1-4|.
TGTGCCAGCAGGACTACGGGACAGGGAAATGAAAAACTGTTTTTT
CASRTTGQGNEKLFF
>TRBV6-1|.|TRBJ1-5|few
TGTGCCAGCATCAAAGCGGGAGGAGGCAATCAGCCCCAGCATTTT
CASIKAGGGNQPQHF
>TRBV27|TRBD2|TRBJ2-1|.
TGTGCCAGCAGGACAGCGGGAGGGCTCTACAATGAGCAGTTCTTC
CASRTAGGLYNEQFF
>TRBV27|TRBD2|TRBJ2-2|.
TGTGCCAGCAGTTTAGAGCGGGGGCCCACCGGGGAGCTGTTTTTT
CASSLERGPTGELFF
>TRBV6-5|TRBD1|TRBJ1-5|many
TGTGCCAGCAGTCCTGGGACAGTCAATCAGCCCCAGCATTTT
CASSPGTVNQPQHF
>TRBV19|.|TRBJ1-5|.
TGTGCCACCCTTGGGAATACTGGAAGCAATCAGCCCCAGCATTTT
CATLGNTGSNQPQHF
>TRBV5-6|TRBD2|TRBJ2-3|many
TGTGCCAGCAGCCAACGGGCGGGGGAAGATACGCAGTATTTT
CASSQRAGEDTQYF
>TRBV28|.|TRBJ2-7|.
TGTGCCAGCAGCACTCCGGGGCTCCTTTCGGGGTACTTC
CASSTPGLLSGYF
>TRBV6-1|.|TRBJ1-3|.
TGTGCCAGCAGTCCGACATCGGGTTTTGGAAACACCATATATTTT
CASSPTSGFGNTIYF
>TRBV11-2|TRBD2|TRBJ2-5|.
TGTGCCAGCAGCTTAGGGACTAGCGGGAGACAAGAGACCCAGTACTTC
CASSLGTSGRQETQYF
>TRBV9|.|TRBJ1-1|few
TGTGCCAGCAGCGTACTCGGGGGGACTGAAGCTTTCTTT
CASSVLGGTEAFF
>TRBV18|.|TRBJ2-3|.
TGTGCCAGCTCACCAGGGTACGTTAGCACAGATACGCAGTATTTT
CASSPGYVSTDTQYF
>TRBV6-1|TRBD1|TRBJ2-1|few
TGTGCCAGCAGTGGACTGACAGGGTCCTACAATGAGCAGTTCTTC
CASSGLTGSYNEQFF
>TRBV6-1|.|TRBJ1-1|.
TGTGCCAGCAGTGAAGGGCGGGTGAACACTGAAGCTTTCTTT
CASSEGRVNTEAFF
>TRBV18|TRBD1|TRBJ2-1|.
TGTGCCAGCTCACCCCCCTCGACAGGGGAGAATGAGCAGTTCTTC
CASSPPSTGENEQFF
>TRBV10-3|TRBD2|TRBJ2-3|few
TGTGCCATCAGTGGTTGGGCTAGCGGGGGTGGAGATACGCAGTATTTT
CAISGWASGGGDTQYF
>TRBV6-1|TRBD1|TRBJ1-2|.
TGTGCCAGCAGTGAGGGGACAGGCAACAGCTATGGCTACACCTTC
CASSEGTGNSYGYTF
>TRBV4-2|TRBD2|TRBJ2-7|.
TGTGCCAGCAGCCAAGCACATACTAAGCGGGGGGGCGAAGGTGAGCAGTACTTC
CASSQAHTKRGGEGEQYF
>TRBV29-1|.|TRBJ2-3|once
TGCAGCGTCCCCTCGAGGGGGGGGTTCACAGATACGCAGTATTTT
CSVPSRGGFTDTQYF
>TRBV28|.|TRBJ1-1|once
TGTGCCAGCAACCTACCTACGAATCGTTACACTGAAGCTTTCTTT
CASNLPTNRYTEAFF
>TRBV19|.|TRBJ2-3|.
TGTGCCAGTAGTACCGGGAAGGGGACTGGGGGAACAGATACGCAGTATTTT
CASSTGKGTGGTDTQYF
>TRBV7-2|.|TRBJ1-3|.
TGTGCCAGCAGCTCCGGGACATCGCCCTCTGGAAACACCATATATTTT
CASSSGTSPSGNTIYF
>TRBV28|.|TRBJ1-5|.
TGTGCCAGCAGTTCCTTATTTGCCCAGCATTTT
CASSSLFAQHF
>TRBV10-2|.|TRBJ1-6|.
TGCGCCAGCACGGCAGGACTACCTTCACCCCTCCACTTT
CASTAGLPSPLHF
>TRBV9|TRBD1|TRBJ2-5|.
TGTGCCAGCAGTGAAGGGACAGGCCGAGAGACCCAGTACTTC
CASSEGTGRETQYF
>TRBV1|.|TRBJ2-4|.
TGCACCAGCAGCCCACACCGAAGGGAGGGGGCCAAAAACATTCAGTACTTC
CTSSPHRREGAKNIQYF
>TRBV4-1|TRBD1|TRBJ2-7|few
TGCGCCAGCAGCCAAGGTCTTTTTGGGCTGGGACAGGGTCGATACGAGCAGTACTTC
CASSQGLFGLGQGRYEQYF